Shown below are 25 T cell receptor beta chains from a single sample sequenced in a study of shared clonotypes between healthy human individuals. TCRdb keeps only in-frame clones here, not all; method: immunoSEQ multiplex PCR. The sample holds fewer than 200,000 clones, about 93% seen once. Sequencing was performed on naive CD4+ T cells sorted from blood. Subset meaning: CD45RA+ positively selected. The source is a woman aged 30 to 39 in good health.

The chain combines TRBV2 with TRBJ1-3; D gene unclear. CDR3 length: 14 amino acids. V dropped 2 bases and J dropped 2 bases, with 7 bases sitting between them. Germline V gene lookup returns CDR1 SNHLY and CDR2 FYNNEI. The DNA for the CDR3 is TGTGCCAGCAGTGAACTCAGCCCTGGAAACACCATATATTTT. The encoded protein is CASSELSPGNTIYF. The whole variable domain, remainder taken from reference TRBV2 and TRBJ1-3, is EPEVTQTPSHQVTQMGQEVILRCVPISNHLYFYWYRQILGQKVEFLVSFYNNEISEKSEIFDDQFSVERPDGSNFTLKIRSTKLEDSAMYFCASSELSPGNTIYFGEGSWLTVV.

The rearrangement links TRBV4-1 to TRBJ1-2; 7 bases agree with TRBD1. From germline, CDR1 is MGHRA and CDR2 YSYEKL. V dropped 3 bases and J dropped 4; count of bases not matched to a gene: 2. The CDR3 extends over 13 amino acids. The CDR3 reads CASSHRGGYGYTF. Written as DNA, the CDR3 is TGCGCCAGCAGCCACAGGGGGGGCTATGGCTACACCTTC.

The chain couples TRBV7-9 to TRBJ2-1; 8 bases are shared with TRBD2. The V gene end was trimmed by 1 base and the J gene end by 2 bases; junction bases not matched to a gene: 4. Germline V lookup: CDR1 SEHNR, CDR2 FQNEAQ (reference sequence). The CDR3 covers 16 residues. CDR3 nucleotides: TGTGCCAGCAGCTTAGGGACGGGAGGGACCTACAATGAGCAGTTCTTC. Protein product: CASSLGTGGTYNEQFF. The whole variable domain, remainder taken from reference TRBV7-9 and TRBJ2-1, is DTGVSQNPRHKITKRGQNVTFRCDPISEHNRLYWYRQTLGQGPEFLTYFQNEAQLEKSRLLSDRFSAERPKGSFSTLEIQRTEQGDSAMYLCASSLGTGGTYNEQFFGPGTRLTVL.

The chain has TRBV7-9 and TRBJ2-5, with 9 nucleotides matching TRBD1. The DNA end favors TRBJ2-7, so the J call may be wrong. This CDR3 contains 14 residues. Germline V gene sequence: CDR1 SEHNR, CDR2 FQNEAQ (reference sequence). The CDR3 coding sequence is TGTGCCAGCAGCTTCGTGGGGGACAGGGACGAGCAGTACTTC. Amino acid sequence: CASSFVGDRDEQYF.

The chain recombines TRBV6-5 with TRBJ2-5, with D uncertain. V lost 8 bases and J lost 4, with 8 bases in between. This CDR3 contains 11 residues. CDR1 is MNHEY and CDR2 is SVGAGI in the germline V gene. CDR3 DNA: TGTGCCAGCGCGTTAGGAGAGACCCAGTACTTC. Translation: CASALGETQYF.

This chain connects TRBV7-9 to TRBJ2-2; 10 nucleotides agree with TRBD2. V shed 1 base, J shed 5 bases, and the junction held 4 bases outside the gene matches. The CDR3 sequence is 16 residues long. The V gene's germline CDR1 is SEHNR and CDR2 FQNEAQ (reference sequence). The CDR3 loop reads CASSLDLAGETGELFF. DNA of the CDR3: TGTGCCAGCAGCTTAGACCTAGCGGGAGAGACCGGGGAGCTGTTTTTT.

The chain has TRBV5-1 and TRBJ2-2; D gene uncertain. From germline, CDR1 is SGHRS and CDR2 YFSETQ. V lost 0 bases to trimming and J lost 7 bases, with 10 bases between them. CDR3 size: 14 residues. The CDR3 DNA reads as TGCGCCAGCAGCTTGGGCTACGTTGGCGGGGAGCTGTTTTTT. This codes for CASSLGYVGGELFF.

The V and J genes are TRBV29-1 and TRBJ2-1, with 10 positions matching TRBD2. Germline CDR1 reads SQVTM; CDR2 reads ANQGSEA. Trimming cost V 8 bases and J 0 bases; bases outside gene matches: 13. The CDR3 runs 17 residues. In nucleotides, the CDR3 is TGCAGCTCCCGTGGAGCGGGAGGGCCGGGCTCCTACAATGAGCAGTTCTTC. Protein product: CSSRGAGGPGSYNEQFF.

This clone was seen only once. This chain uses TRBV10-2 with TRBJ1-2; 7 bases align to TRBD1. The length of the CDR3 is 12 residues. V shed 3 bases, J shed 8 bases, and the junction held 3 bases outside the gene matches. Germline V gene lookup returns CDR1 WSHSY and CDR2 SAAADI. The CDR3 region has the DNA TGCGCCAGCAGTGAAACAGGGGAAGGCTACACCTTC. Translated, it gives CASSETGEGYTF.

This clone was counted a few times. The chain is built from TRBV7-9 and TRBJ2-7, with 11 positions matching TRBD1. CDR1 is SEHNR, CDR2 FQNEAQ, per germline (reference sequence). V shed 8 bases and J 6 bases; nucleotides not matched to a gene: 3. The CDR3 has 12 amino acids. The CDR3 spells CASGTGGPEQYF. CDR3 in DNA: TGTGCCAGCGGGACAGGGGGACCCGAGCAGTACTTC.

The chain recombines TRBV27 with TRBJ2-2; tentatively, D is TRBD1 or TRBD2 (6 bases each). V was pared by 4 bases and J by 0 bases, with 12 bases between. Germline CDR1 and CDR2: MNHEY and SMNVEV (reference sequence). The CDR3 contains 16 residues. The CDR3 reads CASSSPGAANTGELFF. CDR3 bases: TGTGCCAGCAGTTCTCCGGGGGCAGCGAACACCGGGGAGCTGTTTTTT.

This chain connects TRBV6-1 to TRBJ1-2; D is possibly TRBD1 (6 bases). The CDR3 runs to 15 residues. V lost 9 bases and J 7 bases, leaving 24 bases between the germline ends. Germline CDR1 reads MNHNS; CDR2 reads SASEGT. The CDR3 is CASMTGRVLLSGYTF. The CDR3 region has the DNA TGTGCCAGTATGACAGGCAGGGTGTTGTTGTCTGGCTACACCTTC.

The V and J genes are TRBV7-2 and TRBJ2-7; TRBD2 agrees at 11 bases. The CDR3 has 18 residues. The V gene's germline CDR1 is SGHTA and CDR2 FQGNSA. Trimming cost V 0 bases and J 0 bases; bases outside gene matches: 7. The CDR3 protein is CASSLAGLAGGSSYEQYF. CDR3 coding DNA: TGTGCCAGCAGCTTAGCGGGCCTAGCGGGAGGATCCTCCTACGAGCAGTACTTC.

The chain carries TRBV4-2 and TRBJ2-3; 8 nucleotides line up with TRBD1. The CDR3 consists of 16 residues. Trimming removed 4 bases from V and 2 bases from J; junction bases left unmatched: 8. CDR1 LGHNA and CDR2 YNFKEQ come from the germline V gene. The CDR3 region is CASSRATGEYTDTQYF. CDR3 sequence (DNA): TGTGCCAGCAGCCGGGCGACAGGGGAGTACACAGATACGCAGTATTTT.

The J gene is TRBJ1-3, the V gene TRBV7-3; D is ambiguous. Germline V CDR1 and CDR2: SGHTA, FQGTGA. This CDR3 contains 13 residues. V was trimmed by 2 bases and J by 2 bases, leaving 4 bases between them. This CDR3 reads CASSLGAGNTIYF. Written as DNA, the CDR3 is TGTGCCAGCAGCTTAGGGGCTGGAAACACCATATATTTT. Combining the CDR3 with reference TRBV7-3 and TRBJ1-3 gives the whole variable domain GAGVSQTPSNKVTEKGKYVELRCDPISGHTALYWYRQSLGQGPEFLIYFQGTGAADDSGLPNDRFFAVRPEGSVSTLKIQRTERGDSAVYLCASSLGAGNTIYFGEGSWLTVV.

The rearrangement uses TRBV6-1 and TRBJ2-7; D perhaps matches TRBD1 (7 bases). The CDR3 has 13 residues. Germline loops: CDR1 MNHNS, CDR2 SASEGT. V was pared by 4 bases and J by 4 bases, with 11 bases between. Written as DNA, the CDR3 is TGTGCCAGCAGTGGCGGGACAGTTTACGAGCAGTACTTC. Translated, it gives CASSGGTVYEQYF.

The rearrangement uses TRBV4-2 and TRBJ2-3; 9 nucleotides agree with TRBD2. Germline CDR1 LGHNA, CDR2 YNFKEQ. The V segment lost 4 bases and the J segment 6 bases; nucleotides outside the gene matches: 17. This CDR3 has 18 amino acids. CDR3 bases: TGTGCCAGCAGCCCACAACCACGCTTTAGCGGGAGTGGCGATACGCAGTATTTT. It yields the protein CASSPQPRFSGSGDTQYF.

The chain is built from TRBV5-1 and TRBJ2-7; 13 bases match TRBD2. This CDR3 spans 16 amino acids. J gave up 2 bases and V 0 bases, and 2 bases lay outside the gene matches. Germline V gene data show CDR1 as SGHRS and CDR2 as YFSETQ. Here the CDR3 DNA reads TGCGCCAGCAGCTTGGGAGGGACTAGCGGGGCCTACGAGCAGTACTTC. Amino acids: CASSLGGTSGAYEQYF.

The CDR3 loop reads CSVRTGAGANVLTF. The DNA for the CDR3 is TGCAGCGTGAGGACAGGGGCTGGGGCCAACGTCCTGACTTTC. The chain combines TRBV29-1 with TRBJ2-6; 9 bases match TRBD1. This CDR3 region has 14 residues. Trimming cost V 6 bases and J 2 bases; bases outside gene matches: 2. Germline V gene sequence: CDR1 SQVTM, CDR2 ANQGSEA.

The V and J genes are TRBV2 and TRBJ2-7; 7 bases agree with TRBD1. CDR1 is SNHLY and CDR2 is FYNNEI in the germline V gene. J gave up 0 bases and V 4 bases, and 3 bases lay outside the gene matches. The CDR3 is made up of 14 amino acids. CDR3 sequence reads: CASSVDRLSYEQYF. CDR3 sequence (DNA): TGTGCCAGCAGTGTGGACAGGCTCTCCTACGAGCAGTACTTC.

This sequence joins TRBV6-6 and TRBJ1-1; 8 bases are a match to TRBD1. The J segment lost 11 bases and the V segment lost 0 bases, leaving 11 bases of the junction unmatched. The CDR3 consists of 15 residues. From germline, CDR1 is MNHNY and CDR2 SVGAGI (reference sequence). The DNA for the CDR3 is TGTGCCAGCAGTTACTCGGGACAGGTAGATAATCTGGCTTTCTTT. Its translation: CASSYSGQVDNLAFF.

The rearrangement joins TRBV18 to TRBJ2-5; 7 bases are a match to TRBD2. The DNA end is more similar to TRBJ2-7, so the J call may be wrong. The length of the CDR3 is 14 residues. The germline V gene encodes CDR1 KGHSH and CDR2 LQKENI. In nucleotides, the CDR3 is TGTGCCAGCTCATCGGTGCGGACTAGAGACGAGCAGTACTTC. It codes for CASSSVRTRDEQYF.

As for this clone: The junction differs from germline at one of its ends, possibly a read error. This chain links TRBV6-5 with TRBJ2-7; D ambiguous. The CDR3 is made up of 11 amino acids. The germline CDR1 and CDR2 sequences are MNHEY and SVGAGI. The CDR3 protein is CASSNSHEQYF. CDR3 nucleotides: TGTGCCAGCAGCAACTCCCACGAGCAGTACTTC.

This clone was detected once. The rearrangement joins TRBV5-1 to TRBJ1-1, with 7 bases matching TRBD1. This CDR3 is built from 14 residues. CDR1 SGHRS and CDR2 YFSETQ come from the germline V gene. The V and J ends lost 4 bases and 5 bases, in that order; junction bases with no gene match: 8. The CDR3 spells CASSGVTGETEAFF. CDR3 in DNA: TGCGCCAGCAGCGGAGTTACAGGGGAGACTGAAGCTTTCTTT.

This sequence joins TRBV4-2 and TRBJ2-7; D might be TRBD1 (6 bases). This CDR3 spans 16 amino acids. Germline CDR1 and CDR2: LGHNA and YNFKEQ. V was trimmed by 3 bases and J by 0 bases, leaving 15 bases between them. Here the CDR3 reads CASSHGQGILSYEQYF. In DNA, the CDR3 is TGTGCCAGCAGCCATGGGCAGGGGATCCTCTCCTACGAGCAGTACTTC.